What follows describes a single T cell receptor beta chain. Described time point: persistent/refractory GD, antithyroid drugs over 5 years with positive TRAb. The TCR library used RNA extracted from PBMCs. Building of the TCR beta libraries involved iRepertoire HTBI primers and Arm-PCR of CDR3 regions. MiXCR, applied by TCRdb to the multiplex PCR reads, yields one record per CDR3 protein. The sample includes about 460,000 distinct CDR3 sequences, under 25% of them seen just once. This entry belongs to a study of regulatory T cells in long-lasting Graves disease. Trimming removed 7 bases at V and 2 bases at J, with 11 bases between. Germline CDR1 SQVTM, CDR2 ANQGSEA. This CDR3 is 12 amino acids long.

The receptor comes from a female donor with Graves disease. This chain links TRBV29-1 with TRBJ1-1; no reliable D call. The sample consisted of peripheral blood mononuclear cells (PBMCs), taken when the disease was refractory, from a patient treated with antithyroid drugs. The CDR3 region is CSGDAGNTEAFF. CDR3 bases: TGCAGCGGCGACGCAGGTAACACTGAAGCTTTCTTT.